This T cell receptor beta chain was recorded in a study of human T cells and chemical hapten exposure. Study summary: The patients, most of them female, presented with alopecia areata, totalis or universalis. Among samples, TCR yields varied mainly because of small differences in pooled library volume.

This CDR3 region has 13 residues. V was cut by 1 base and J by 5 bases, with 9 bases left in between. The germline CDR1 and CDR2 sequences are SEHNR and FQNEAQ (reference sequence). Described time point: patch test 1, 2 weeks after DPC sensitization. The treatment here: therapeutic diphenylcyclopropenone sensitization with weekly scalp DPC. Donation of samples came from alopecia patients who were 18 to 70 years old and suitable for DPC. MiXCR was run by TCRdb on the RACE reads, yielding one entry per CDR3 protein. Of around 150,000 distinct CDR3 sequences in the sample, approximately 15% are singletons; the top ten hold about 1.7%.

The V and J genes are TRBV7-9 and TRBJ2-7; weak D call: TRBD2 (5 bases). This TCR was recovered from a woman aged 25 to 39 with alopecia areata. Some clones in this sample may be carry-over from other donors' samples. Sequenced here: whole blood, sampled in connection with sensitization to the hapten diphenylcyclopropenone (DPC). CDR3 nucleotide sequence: TGTGCCAGCAGCTTAGGAGGGTCCCACGAGCAGTACTTC. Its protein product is CASSLGGSHEQYF. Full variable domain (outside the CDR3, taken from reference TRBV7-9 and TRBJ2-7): DTGVSQNPRHKITKRGQNVTFRCDPISEHNRLYWYRQTLGQGPEFLTYFQNEAQLEKSRLLSDRFSAERPKGSFSTLEIQRTEQGDSAMYLCASSLGGSHEQYFGPGTRLTVT.